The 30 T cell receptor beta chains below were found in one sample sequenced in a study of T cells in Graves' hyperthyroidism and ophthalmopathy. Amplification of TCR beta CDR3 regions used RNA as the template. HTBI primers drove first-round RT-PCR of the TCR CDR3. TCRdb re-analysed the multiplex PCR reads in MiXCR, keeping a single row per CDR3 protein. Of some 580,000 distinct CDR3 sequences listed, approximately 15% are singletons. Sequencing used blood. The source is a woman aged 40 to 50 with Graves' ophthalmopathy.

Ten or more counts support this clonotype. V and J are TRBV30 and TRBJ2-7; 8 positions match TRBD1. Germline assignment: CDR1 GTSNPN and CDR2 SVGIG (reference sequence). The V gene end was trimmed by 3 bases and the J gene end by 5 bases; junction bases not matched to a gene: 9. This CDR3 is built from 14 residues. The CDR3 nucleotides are TGTGCCTGGAGGAAGACAGGGGCAGACCACGAGCAGTACTTC. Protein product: CAWRKTGADHEQYF.

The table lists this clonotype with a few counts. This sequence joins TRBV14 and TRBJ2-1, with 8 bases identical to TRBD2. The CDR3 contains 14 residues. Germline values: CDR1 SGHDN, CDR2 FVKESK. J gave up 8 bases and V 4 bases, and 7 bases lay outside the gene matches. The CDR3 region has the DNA TGTGCCAGCAGCCTAACTAGCGGCCTATATGAGCAGTTCTTC. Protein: CASSLTSGLYEQFF.

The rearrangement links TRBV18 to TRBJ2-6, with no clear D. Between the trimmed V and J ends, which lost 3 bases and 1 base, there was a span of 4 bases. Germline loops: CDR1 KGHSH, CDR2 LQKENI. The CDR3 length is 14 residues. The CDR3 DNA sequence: TGTGCCAGCTCACCCGATTCTGGGGCCAACGTCCTGACTTTC. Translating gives CASSPDSGANVLTF.

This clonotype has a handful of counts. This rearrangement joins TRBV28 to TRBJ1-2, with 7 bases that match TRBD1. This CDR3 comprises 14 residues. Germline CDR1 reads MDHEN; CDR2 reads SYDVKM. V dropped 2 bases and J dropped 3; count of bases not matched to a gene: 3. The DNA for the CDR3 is TGTGCCAGCAGTTTAAACAGGGGAGACTATGGCTACACCTTC. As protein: CASSLNRGDYGYTF.

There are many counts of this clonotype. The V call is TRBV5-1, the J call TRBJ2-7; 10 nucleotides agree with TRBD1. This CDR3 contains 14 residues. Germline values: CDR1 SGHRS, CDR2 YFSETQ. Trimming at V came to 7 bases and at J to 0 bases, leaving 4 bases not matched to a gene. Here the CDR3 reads CASWDRGSSYEQYF. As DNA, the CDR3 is TGCGCCAGCTGGGACAGGGGAAGCTCCTACGAGCAGTACTTC. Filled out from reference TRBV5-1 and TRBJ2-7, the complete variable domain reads KAGVTQTPRYLIKTRGQQVTLSCSPISGHRSVSWYQQTPGQGLQFLFEYFSETQRNKGNFPGRFSGRQFSNSRSEMNVSTLELGDSALYLCASWDRGSSYEQYFGPGTRLTVT.

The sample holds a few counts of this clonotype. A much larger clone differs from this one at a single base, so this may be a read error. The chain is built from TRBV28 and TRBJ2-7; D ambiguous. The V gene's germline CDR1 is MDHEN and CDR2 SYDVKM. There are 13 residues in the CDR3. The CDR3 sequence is CASSLRPSYGQYF. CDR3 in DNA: TGTGCCAGCAGTTTACGACCGTCCTACGGGCAGTACTTC.

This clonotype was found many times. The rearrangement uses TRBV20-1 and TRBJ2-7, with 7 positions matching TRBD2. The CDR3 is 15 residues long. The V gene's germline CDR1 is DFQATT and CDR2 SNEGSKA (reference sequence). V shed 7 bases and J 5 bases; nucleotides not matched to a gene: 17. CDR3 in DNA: TGCAGTGGGGGACGGAGGACTAGTGGGAGCGACGAGCAGTACTTC. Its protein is CSGGRRTSGSDEQYF.

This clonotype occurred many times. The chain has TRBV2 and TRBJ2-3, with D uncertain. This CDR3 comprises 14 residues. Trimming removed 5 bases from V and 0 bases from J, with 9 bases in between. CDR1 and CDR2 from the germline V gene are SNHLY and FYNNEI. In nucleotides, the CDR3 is TGTGCCAGCAGTAAAGACTCTAGCACAGATACGCAGTATTTT. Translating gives CASSKDSSTDTQYF.

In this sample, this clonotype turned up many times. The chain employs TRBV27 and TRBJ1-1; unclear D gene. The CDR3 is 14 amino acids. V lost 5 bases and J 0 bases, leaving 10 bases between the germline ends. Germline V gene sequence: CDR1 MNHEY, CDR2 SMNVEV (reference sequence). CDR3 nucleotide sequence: TGTGCCAGCAGTCCATGGGGAGTGAACACTGAAGCTTTCTTT. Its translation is CASSPWGVNTEAFF.

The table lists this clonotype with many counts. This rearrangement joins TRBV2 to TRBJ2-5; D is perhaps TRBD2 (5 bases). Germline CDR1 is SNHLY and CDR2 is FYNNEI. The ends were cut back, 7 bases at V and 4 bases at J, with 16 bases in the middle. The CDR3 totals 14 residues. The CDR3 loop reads CASKRTGNAETQYF. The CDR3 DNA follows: TGTGCCAGCAAGAGGACGGGGAACGCAGAGACCCAGTACTTC.

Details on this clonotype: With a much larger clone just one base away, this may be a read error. The CDR3 DNA reads TGTGCCAGCAGTTTAGCCAGGGAGGATCGGCCCCAGCATTTT. Its protein is CASSLAREDRPQHF. This sequence joins TRBV28 and TRBJ1-5; the D gene is possibly TRBD1 (5 bases). The CDR3 covers 14 residues. Trimming cost V 2 bases and J 9 bases, with 14 bases left between them. The germline V gene encodes CDR1 MDHEN and CDR2 SYDVKM. Full variable domain (outside the CDR3, taken from reference TRBV28 and TRBJ1-5): DVKVTQSSRYLVKRTGEKVFLECVQDMDHENMFWYRQDPGLGLRLIYFSYDVKMKEKGDIPEGYSVSREKKERFSLILESASTNQTSMYLCASSLAREDRPQHFGDGTRLSIL.

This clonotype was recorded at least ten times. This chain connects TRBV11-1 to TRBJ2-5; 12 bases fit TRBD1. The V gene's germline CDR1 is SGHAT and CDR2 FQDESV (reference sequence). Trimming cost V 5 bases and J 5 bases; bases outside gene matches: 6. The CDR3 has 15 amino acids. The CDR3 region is CASSTGTGGLETQYF. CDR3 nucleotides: TGTGCCAGCAGCACCGGGACAGGGGGCTTGGAGACCCAGTACTTC. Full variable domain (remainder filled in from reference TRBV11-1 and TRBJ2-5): EAEVAQSPRYKITEKSQAVAFWCDPISGHATLYWYRQILGQGPELLVQFQDESVVDDSQLPKDRFSAERLKGVDSTLKIQPAELGDSAMYLCASSTGTGGLETQYFGPGTRLLVL.

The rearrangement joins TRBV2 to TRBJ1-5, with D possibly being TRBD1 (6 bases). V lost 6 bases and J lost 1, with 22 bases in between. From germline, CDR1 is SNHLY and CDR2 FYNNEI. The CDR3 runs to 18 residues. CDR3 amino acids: CASRKGQGRVGSNQPQHF. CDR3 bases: TGTGCCAGCAGAAAGGGGCAGGGGAGGGTCGGCAGCAATCAGCCCCAGCATTTT. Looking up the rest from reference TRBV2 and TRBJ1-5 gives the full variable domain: EPEVTQTPSHQVTQMGQEVILRCVPISNHLYFYWYRQILGQKVEFLVSFYNNEISEKSEIFDDQFSVERPDGSNFTLKIRSTKLEDSAMYFCASRKGQGRVGSNQPQHFGDGTRLSIL.

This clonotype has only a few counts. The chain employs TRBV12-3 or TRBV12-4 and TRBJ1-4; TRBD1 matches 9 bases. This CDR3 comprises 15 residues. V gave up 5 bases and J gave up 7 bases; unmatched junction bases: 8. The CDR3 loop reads CASSHPQGAAEKLFF. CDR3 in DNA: TGTGCCAGCAGTCACCCACAGGGGGCGGCTGAAAAACTGTTTTTT.

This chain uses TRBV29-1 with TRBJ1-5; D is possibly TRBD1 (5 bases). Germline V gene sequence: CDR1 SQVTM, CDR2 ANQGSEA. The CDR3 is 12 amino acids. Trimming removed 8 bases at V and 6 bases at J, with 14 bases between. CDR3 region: CSTEGGGQPQHF. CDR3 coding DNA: TGCAGCACTGAAGGCGGGGGTCAGCCCCAGCATTTT.

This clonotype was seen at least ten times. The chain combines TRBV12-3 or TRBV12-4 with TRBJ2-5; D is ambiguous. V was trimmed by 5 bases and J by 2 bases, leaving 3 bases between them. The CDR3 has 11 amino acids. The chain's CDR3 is CASSKQETQYF. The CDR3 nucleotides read TGTGCCAGCAGTAAACAAGAGACCCAGTACTTC.

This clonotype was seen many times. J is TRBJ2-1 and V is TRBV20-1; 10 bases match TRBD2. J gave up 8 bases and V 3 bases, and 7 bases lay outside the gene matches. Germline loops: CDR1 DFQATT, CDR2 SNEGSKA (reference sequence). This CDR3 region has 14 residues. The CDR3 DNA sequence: TGCAGTGCTAGGCGGGCTAGCGGGAGTGATGAGCAGTTCTTC. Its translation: CSARRASGSDEQFF.

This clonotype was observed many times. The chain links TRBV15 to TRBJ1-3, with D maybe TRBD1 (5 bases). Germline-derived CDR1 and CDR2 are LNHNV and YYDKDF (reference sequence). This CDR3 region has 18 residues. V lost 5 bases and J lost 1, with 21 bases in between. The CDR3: CATSGLTAYTTSGNTIYF. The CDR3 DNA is TGTGCCACCAGCGGACTGACAGCCTATACTACTTCTGGAAACACCATATATTTT.

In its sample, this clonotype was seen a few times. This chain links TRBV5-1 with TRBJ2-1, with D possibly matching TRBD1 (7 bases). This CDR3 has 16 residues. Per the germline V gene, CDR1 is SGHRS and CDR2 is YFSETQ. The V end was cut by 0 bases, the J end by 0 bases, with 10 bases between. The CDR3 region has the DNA TGCGCCAGCAGCTTGGCGGGGGACAGCTCCTACAATGAGCAGTTCTTC. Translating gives CASSLAGDSSYNEQFF.

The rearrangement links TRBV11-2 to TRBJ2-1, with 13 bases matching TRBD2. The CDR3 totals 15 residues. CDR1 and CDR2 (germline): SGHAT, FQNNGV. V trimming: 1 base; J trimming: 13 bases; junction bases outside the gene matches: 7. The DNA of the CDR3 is TGTGCCAGCAGCTTAGGCGGGACTAGCGGGAAGATACAGTTCTTC. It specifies CASSLGGTSGKIQFF.

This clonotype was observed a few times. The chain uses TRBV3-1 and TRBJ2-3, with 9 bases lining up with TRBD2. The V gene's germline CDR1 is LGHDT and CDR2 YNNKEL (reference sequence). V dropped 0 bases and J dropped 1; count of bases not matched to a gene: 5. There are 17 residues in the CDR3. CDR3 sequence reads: CASSQDVASGGTDTQYF. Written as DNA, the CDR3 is TGTGCCAGCAGCCAAGACGTGGCTAGCGGGGGCACAGATACGCAGTATTTT.

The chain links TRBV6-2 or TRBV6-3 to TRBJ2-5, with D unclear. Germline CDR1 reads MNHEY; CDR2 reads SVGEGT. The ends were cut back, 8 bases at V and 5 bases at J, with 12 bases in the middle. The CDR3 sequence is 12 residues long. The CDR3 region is CASATTAETQYF. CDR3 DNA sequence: TGTGCCAGCGCAACCACAGCGGAGACCCAGTACTTC.

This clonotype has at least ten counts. CDR3 DNA: TGTGCCAGCAGGCAGGGACAGACGAACACTGAAGCTTTCTTT. As protein: CASRQGQTNTEAFF. The chain couples TRBV12-3 or TRBV12-4 to TRBJ1-1; 7 bases agree with TRBD1. This CDR3 region has 14 residues. V shed 6 bases and J 1 base; nucleotides not matched to a gene: 5.

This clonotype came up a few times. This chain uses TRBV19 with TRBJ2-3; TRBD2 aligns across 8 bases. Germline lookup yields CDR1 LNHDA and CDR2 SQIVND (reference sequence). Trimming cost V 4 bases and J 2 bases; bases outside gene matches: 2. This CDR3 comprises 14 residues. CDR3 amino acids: CASSKLADTDTQYF. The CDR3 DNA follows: TGTGCCAGTAGTAAACTAGCGGACACAGATACGCAGTATTTT.

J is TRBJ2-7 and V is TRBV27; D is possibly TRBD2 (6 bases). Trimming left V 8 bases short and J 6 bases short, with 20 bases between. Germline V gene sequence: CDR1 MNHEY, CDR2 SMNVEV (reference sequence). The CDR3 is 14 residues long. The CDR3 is CASRSGGAEGEQYF. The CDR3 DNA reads TGTGCCAGCCGTTCGGGCGGGGCGGAAGGCGAGCAGTACTTC.

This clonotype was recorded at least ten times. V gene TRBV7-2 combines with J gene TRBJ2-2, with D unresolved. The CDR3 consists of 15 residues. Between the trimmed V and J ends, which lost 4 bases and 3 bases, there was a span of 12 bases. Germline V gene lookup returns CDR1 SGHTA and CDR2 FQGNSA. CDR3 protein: CASSSRPRDTGELFF. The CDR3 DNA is TGTGCCAGCAGCTCGAGGCCCCGGGACACCGGGGAGCTGTTTTTT.

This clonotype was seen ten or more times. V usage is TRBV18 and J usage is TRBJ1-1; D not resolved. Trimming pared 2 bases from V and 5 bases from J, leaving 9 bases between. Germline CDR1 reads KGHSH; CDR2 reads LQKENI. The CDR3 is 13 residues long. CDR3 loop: CASSPKRVTEAFF. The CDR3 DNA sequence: TGTGCCAGCTCACCAAAGCGGGTGACTGAAGCTTTCTTT. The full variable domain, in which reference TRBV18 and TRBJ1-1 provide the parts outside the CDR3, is NAGVMQNPRHLVRRRGQEARLRCSPMKGHSHVYWYRQLPEEGLKFMVYLQKENIIDESGMPKERFSAEFPKEGPSILRIQQVVRGDSAAYFCASSPKRVTEAFFGQGTRLTVV.

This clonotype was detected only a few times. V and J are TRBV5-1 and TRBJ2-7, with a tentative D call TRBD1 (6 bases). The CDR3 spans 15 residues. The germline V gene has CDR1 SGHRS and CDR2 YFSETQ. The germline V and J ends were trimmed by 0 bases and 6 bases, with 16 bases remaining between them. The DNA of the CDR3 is TGCGCCAGCAGCTTGGAGTCCCAGGGGCTCGGCGAGCAGTACTTC. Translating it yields CASSLESQGLGEQYF.

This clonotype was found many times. CDR3 in amino acids: CASSYGAVPSYEQYF. The CDR3 DNA follows: TGTGCCAGCAGTTACGGCGCGGTCCCTTCTTACGAGCAGTACTTC. This chain links TRBV6-5 with TRBJ2-7; D is uncertain. Trimming shortened V by 2 bases and J by 4 bases, and 15 bases separated the two germline ends. Germline CDR1 and CDR2: MNHEY and SVGAGI. The CDR3 totals 15 residues.

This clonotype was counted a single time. CDR3 sequence reads: CASSFSTGGTFF. In nucleotides, the CDR3 is TGTGCCAGCAGTTTTTCTACCGGGGGAACTTTCTTT. The chain is built from TRBV12-3 or TRBV12-4 and TRBJ1-1; D may be TRBD1 (5 bases). V was pared by 3 bases and J by 12 bases, with 14 bases between. This CDR3 has 12 amino acids.